Listed here are 27 T cell receptor beta chains from one sample, sequenced in a study of cytomegalovirus exposure and HLA in healthy donors. Profiled with immunoSEQ multiplex PCR; TCRdb holds only in-frame clones, not every one. The sample yields about 56,000 clones, approximately 90% seen once. The sample consisted of PBMCs. All receptors derive from a man aged 18 to 30 in good health and CMV-seronegative.

V and J are TRBV7-6 and TRBJ2-2, with 12 nucleotides matching TRBD2. The trim removed 3 bases at V and 5 bases at J, leaving 4 bases unmatched. Germline V CDR1 and CDR2: SGHVS, FNYEAQ. The length of the CDR3 is 16 residues. The CDR3 loop is CASSLTSGSKTGELFF. The DNA of the CDR3 is TGTGCCAGCAGCTTGACTAGCGGGAGTAAAACCGGGGAGCTGTTTTTT.

The chain is built from TRBV6-6 and TRBJ2-2; D is uncertain. Germline V gene lookup returns CDR1 MNHNY and CDR2 SVGAGI (reference sequence). V lost 10 bases, J lost 7 bases, and 13 bases lay in between. CDR3 size: 12 residues. The chain's CDR3 is CATSPYRGELFF. CDR3 in DNA: TGTGCCACCTCCCCCTATCGCGGGGAGCTGTTTTTT.

This chain joins TRBV6-5 and TRBJ2-7; D unresolved. The CDR3 extends over 15 amino acids. The germline gives CDR1 MNHEY, CDR2 SVGAGI. Between the trimmed V and J ends, which lost 0 bases and 0 bases, there was a span of 9 bases. DNA of the CDR3: TGTGCCAGCAGTTACTCTAGCACTACCTCCTACGAGCAGTACTTC. Translation gives CASSYSSTTSYEQYF.

The V gene is TRBV7-6, the J gene TRBJ2-3, with D possibly matching TRBD1 (5 bases). Per germline, CDR1 SGHVS and CDR2 FNYEAQ. The CDR3 length is 18 residues. V was shortened by 0 bases and J by 3 bases, with 19 bases between the two germline ends. The CDR3 reads CASSLAPATASETDTQYF. Here the CDR3 DNA reads TGTGCCAGCAGCTTAGCCCCCGCGACAGCCTCTGAGACAGATACGCAGTATTTT.

The DNA of the CDR3 is TGCGCCAGCAGCCAAGATTGGGCAGCCTCCTACGAGCAGTACTTC. It is translated as CASSQDWAASYEQYF. The chain links TRBV4-3 to TRBJ2-7, with unresolved D. Germline V gene sequence: CDR1 LGHNA, CDR2 YSLEER. This CDR3 has 15 amino acids. V lost 0 bases and J lost 0, with 9 bases in between.

V is TRBV9 and J is TRBJ2-5, with 10 nucleotides matching TRBD2. The CDR3 runs to 16 residues. Germline V gene data show CDR1 as SGDLS and CDR2 as YYNGEE. V dropped 0 bases and J dropped 5; count of bases not matched to a gene: 7. In DNA, the CDR3 is TGTGCCAGCAGCGTAGCTCTAGCGGGAGTAGGGGAGACCCAGTACTTC. Amino acid sequence: CASSVALAGVGETQYF. The full variable domain, completed using reference TRBV9 and TRBJ2-5, is DSGVTQTPKHLITATGQRVTLRCSPRSGDLSVYWYQQSLDQGLQFLIQYYNGEERAKGNILERFSAQQFPDLHSELNLSSLELGDSALYFCASSVALAGVGETQYFGPGTRLLVL.

The V gene is TRBV10-3, the J gene TRBJ2-3, with 8 bases matching TRBD1. This CDR3 has 15 amino acids. With 5 bases clipped from V and 2 bases from J, the junction kept 6 bases outside the gene matches. The germline CDR1 and CDR2 sequences are ENHRY and SYGVKD. The CDR3 DNA is TGTGCCATCAGTCCAGGACAGGGAATCACAGATACGCAGTATTTT. Translation gives CAISPGQGITDTQYF.

The chain couples TRBV5-1 to TRBJ2-6, with a tentative D call TRBD1 (6 bases). The CDR3 has 17 amino acids. Per the germline V gene, CDR1 is SGHRS and CDR2 is YFSETQ. Deletions cut 0 bases from V and 0 bases from J, with 10 bases between. CDR3 region: CASSLVGQPSGANVLTF. The CDR3 DNA follows: TGCGCCAGCAGCTTGGTTGGACAGCCCTCTGGGGCCAACGTCCTGACTTTC.

CDR3 region: CASSQRGREGLADTQYF. The CDR3 DNA sequence: TGTGCCAGCAGCCAAAGAGGGCGGGAGGGCCTTGCAGATACGCAGTATTTT. The chain has TRBV7-9 and TRBJ2-3; 9 positions match TRBD2. Unmatched junction bases numbered 13, after V lost 5 bases and J lost 4 bases. CDR1 is SEHNR, CDR2 FQNEAQ, per germline (reference sequence). The CDR3 consists of 17 residues. The full variable domain, in which reference TRBV7-9 and TRBJ2-3 provide the parts outside the CDR3, is DTGVSQNPRHKITKRGQNVTFRCDPISEHNRLYWYRQTLGQGPEFLTYFQNEAQLEKSRLLSDRFSAERPKGSFSTLEIQRTEQGDSAMYLCASSQRGREGLADTQYFGPGTRLTVL.

The chain carries TRBV10-1 and TRBJ2-5; D is perhaps TRBD2 (6 bases). The V end lost 0 bases, the J end lost 4 bases, and 12 bases lay between the germline ends. In germline, CDR1 is WNHNN, CDR2 SYGVQD (reference sequence). CDR3 length: 15 amino acids. CDR3 sequence: CASSESAGRGETQYF. The CDR3 DNA reads as TGCGCCAGCAGTGAGTCCGCCGGGAGAGGAGAGACCCAGTACTTC.

This clone was counted a single time. The J gene is TRBJ2-2, the V gene TRBV7-2; 11 bases fit TRBD1. Germline trimming cut 4 bases from V and 4 bases from J; bases unmatched to any gene: 5. CDR3 length equals 16 residues. In germline, CDR1 is SGHTA, CDR2 FQGNSA. The CDR3 spells CASSSSDRGRTGELFF. CDR3 nucleotide sequence: TGTGCCAGCAGCTCCTCGGACAGGGGGCGCACCGGGGAGCTGTTTTTT.

The chain has TRBV7-9 and TRBJ2-7; a weak D match, TRBD2 (5 bases). The ends were cut back, 2 bases at V and 6 bases at J, with 8 bases in the middle. This CDR3 is 12 amino acids long. From germline, CDR1 is SEHNR and CDR2 FQNEAQ (reference sequence). CDR3 loop: CASSLLASEQYF. The CDR3 DNA reads TGTGCCAGCAGCTTACTAGCATCCGAGCAGTACTTC.

This rearrangement joins TRBV28 to TRBJ2-7, with 7 nucleotides matching TRBD1. V lost 6 bases to trimming and J lost 0 bases; unmatched junction nucleotides: 8. Germline V CDR1 and CDR2: MDHEN, SYDVKM. This CDR3 has 15 amino acids. For the CDR3, the DNA is TGTGCCAGCAGCCCCGGACAGGACTCCTCCTACGAGCAGTACTTC. Residues: CASSPGQDSSYEQYF.

The chain couples TRBV28 to TRBJ2-6, with D maybe TRBD1 (6 bases). CDR1 is MDHEN, CDR2 SYDVKM, per germline. V gave up 5 bases and J gave up 0 bases, with 20 bases separating them. This CDR3 spans 19 amino acids. The CDR3 DNA reads as TGTGCCAGCAGTCCTCCTCCGGGGACACCAAACTCTGGGGCCAACGTCCTGACTTTC. This translates into CASSPPPGTPNSGANVLTF. Filled out from reference TRBV28 and TRBJ2-6, the complete variable domain reads DVKVTQSSRYLVKRTGEKVFLECVQDMDHENMFWYRQDPGLGLRLIYFSYDVKMKEKGDIPEGYSVSREKKERFSLILESASTNQTSMYLCASSPPPGTPNSGANVLTFGAGSRLTVL.

This chain connects TRBV5-1 to TRBJ2-1; D is possibly TRBD1 (6 bases). Per the germline V gene, CDR1 is SGHRS and CDR2 is YFSETQ. The CDR3 contains 15 residues. The V end was cut by 6 bases, the J end by 6 bases, with 19 bases between. The CDR3 coding sequence is TGCGCCAGCACCCCGGCAGGGGCGGTAGGCAATGAGCAGTTCTTC. It codes for CASTPAGAVGNEQFF.

V is TRBV27 and J is TRBJ1-5; tentatively, D is TRBD1 (5 bases). The CDR3 runs 15 residues. V was pared by 3 bases and J by 4 bases, with 13 bases between. Germline values: CDR1 MNHEY, CDR2 SMNVEV (reference sequence). Written as DNA, the CDR3 is TGTGCCAGCAGTTTGCGGGGACGGCAGAATCAGCCCCAGCATTTT. Its protein is CASSLRGRQNQPQHF.

For the CDR3, the DNA is TGTGCCAGCAGTCACCTGAGACGGGACAGGGTAACTGGGGCCAACGTCCTGACTTTC. This encodes CASSHLRRDRVTGANVLTF. This chain uses TRBV27 with TRBJ2-6; TRBD1 matches 9 bases. With 5 bases clipped from V and 2 bases from J, the junction kept 13 bases outside the gene matches. CDR3 length: 19 residues. Germline lookup yields CDR1 MNHEY and CDR2 SMNVEV (reference sequence). Filled out from reference TRBV27 and TRBJ2-6, the complete variable domain reads EAQVTQNPRYLITVTGKKLTVTCSQNMNHEYMSWYRQDPGLGLRQIYYSMNVEVTDKGDVPEGYKVSRKEKRNFPLILESPSPNQTSLYFCASSHLRRDRVTGANVLTFGAGSRLTVL.

The V call is TRBV11-2, the J call TRBJ1-2; 9 bases line up with TRBD1. The CDR3 contains 15 residues. Per the germline V gene, CDR1 is SGHAT and CDR2 is FQNNGV. The V gene end was trimmed by 5 bases and the J gene end by 0 bases; junction bases not matched to a gene: 4. As DNA, the CDR3 is TGTGCCAGCAGCGGCCGGACAGGGGCTAACTATGGCTACACCTTC. Protein sequence: CASSGRTGANYGYTF.

The V call is TRBV6-5, the J call TRBJ2-7; TRBD2 aligns across 7 bases. The V gene's germline CDR1 is MNHEY and CDR2 SVGAGI. This CDR3 is 14 amino acids long. J was trimmed by 3 bases and V by 2 bases; bases with no gene match: 4. CDR3 nucleotide sequence: TGTGCCAGCAGTTACGGGGCGGGGGACTACGAGCAGTACTTC. This encodes CASSYGAGDYEQYF.

V usage is TRBV21-1 and J usage is TRBJ2-1; the D segment call TRBD2 is taken from the table without a DNA check. TRBV21-1 is assigned pseudogene status. The CDR3 runs to 12 residues. CDR3 in amino acids: CASSKEEGQQFF. The CDR3 DNA reads as TGTGCCAGCAGCAAAGAGGAGGGACAGCAGTTCTTC.

The chain recombines TRBV15 with TRBJ2-7; TRBD1 might be the D (6 bases). Germline assignment: CDR1 LNHNV and CDR2 YYDKDF (reference sequence). This CDR3 region has 12 residues. V was cut by 4 bases and J by 6 bases, with 10 bases left in between. Here the CDR3 reads CATSIPGAEQYF. As DNA, the CDR3 is TGTGCCACCAGCATCCCAGGGGCCGAGCAGTACTTC.

The chain is built from TRBV6-5 and TRBJ1-1; no reliable D call. This CDR3 is built from 12 residues. Looked up from germline, CDR1 is MNHEY and CDR2 is SVGAGI. V shed 5 bases and J shed 4 bases, with 8 bases lying between them. The CDR3: CASSRRSTEAFF. CDR3 in DNA: TGTGCCAGCAGTCGGAGGAGCACTGAAGCTTTCTTT.

CDR3 DNA sequence: TGTGCCAGTAGTATGGGGACACCGGTTGGCTACGAGCAGTACTTC. Its translation is CASSMGTPVGYEQYF. This chain connects TRBV19 to TRBJ2-7, with D possibly being TRBD1 (6 bases). Trimming left V 3 bases short and J 3 bases short, with 15 bases between. Germline V lookup: CDR1 LNHDA, CDR2 SQIVND (reference sequence). This CDR3 is 15 amino acids long.

V gene TRBV11-2 combines with J gene TRBJ2-7, with 9 bases identical to TRBD1. Germline V lookup: CDR1 SGHAT, CDR2 FQNNGV. J lost 2 bases, V lost 5 bases, and 10 bases had no gene match. This CDR3 is built from 16 residues. The CDR3 reads CASSNAPGQGTYEQYF. The CDR3 DNA reads TGTGCCAGCAGCAACGCTCCGGGACAGGGAACCTACGAGCAGTACTTC.

CDR3 bases: TGTGCCAGCAGCCGGGGGAACACTGAAGCTTTCTTT. This codes for CASSRGNTEAFF. The genes are TRBV6-1 and TRBJ1-1; D is unclear. CDR1 MNHNS and CDR2 SASEGT come from the germline V gene. This CDR3 comprises 12 residues. V dropped 6 bases and J dropped 1 base, with 6 bases sitting between them.

The CDR3 region has the DNA TGCGCCAGCAGCCAAGACTTCGGACAGAGCTCCTACAATGAGCAGTTCTTC. Its protein is CASSQDFGQSSYNEQFF. The rearrangement joins TRBV4-3 to TRBJ2-1, with a weak D call TRBD1 (6 bases). The V end lost 0 bases, the J end lost 0 bases, and 12 bases lay between the germline ends. Germline values: CDR1 LGHNA, CDR2 YSLEER. This CDR3 region has 17 residues.

The CDR3: CASSLAGPNTEAFF. CDR3 sequence (DNA): TGTGCCAGCAGTTTGGCAGGGCCTAACACTGAAGCTTTCTTT. This rearrangement joins TRBV6-5 to TRBJ1-1; D may be TRBD1 (5 bases). This CDR3 is 14 amino acids long. V was pared by 4 bases and J by 2 bases, with 11 bases between. CDR1 is MNHEY, CDR2 SVGAGI, per germline.